Below, 10 T cell receptor beta chains from the same sample are listed, as sequenced in a study of cytomegalovirus exposure and HLA in healthy donors. The PCR had 60 Vbeta and 13 Jbeta primers. Repertoires were generated with immunoSEQ multiplex PCR, while TCRdb's copy carries only in-frame clones and drops some. Among about 170,000 clones listed, 82% were seen once. The source material was PBMCs. The source of these receptors is a girl between 10 and 17 years old in good health and CMV-seropositive.

The V gene is TRBV7-2, the J gene TRBJ2-7; 10 positions agree with TRBD1. The V gene's germline CDR1 is SGHTA and CDR2 FQGNSA. V trimming: 5 bases; J trimming: 1 base; junction bases outside the gene matches: 8. The CDR3 extends over 16 amino acids. CDR3 DNA: TGTGCCAGCAGCGCCGGGACAGGGGAAGTATCCTACGAGCAGTACTTC. It is translated as CASSAGTGEVSYEQYF.

The genes are TRBV30 and TRBJ2-1, with no clear D. Germline CDR1 and CDR2: GTSNPN and SVGIG (reference sequence). V was clipped by 1 base and J by 6 bases, with 10 bases between them. The CDR3 length is 13 residues. The DNA for the CDR3 is TGTGCCTGGAGTGGGATCAGGATCAATGAGCAGTTCTTC. Amino acid sequence: CAWSGIRINEQFF.

The chain combines TRBV11-3 with TRBJ2-3, with TRBD2 matching 10 bases. V was clipped by 5 bases and J by 4 bases; unmatched bases: 9. This CDR3 is built from 16 residues. The germline V gene encodes CDR1 SGHNT and CDR2 YENEEA. The CDR3 coding sequence is TGTGCCAGCAGCCCCAGCGAGCGGGAGGGGGCAGATACGCAGTATTTT. Translating gives CASSPSEREGADTQYF.

This clone appeared a few times. The V and J genes are TRBV2 and TRBJ2-7; D may be TRBD1 (6 bases). This CDR3 region has 14 residues. The germline V and J ends were trimmed by 11 bases and 2 bases, with 19 bases remaining between them. Germline CDR1 is SNHLY and CDR2 is FYNNEI. This CDR3 reads CAANGADSPYEQYF. Here the CDR3 DNA reads TGTGCCGCGAACGGCGCGGACAGCCCCTACGAGCAGTACTTC.

The gene calls are TRBV5-6 and TRBJ2-1; 7 positions match TRBD2. CDR1 and CDR2 from the germline V gene are SGHDT and YYEEEE. Unmatched junction bases numbered 18, after V lost 4 bases and J lost 5 bases. The CDR3 length is 18 residues. In DNA, the CDR3 is TGTGCCAGCAGCGACATACGTGGGCGGGGGAGCAGGAACAATGAGCAGTTCTTC. It encodes CASSDIRGRGSRNNEQFF.

The gene calls are TRBV6-4 and TRBJ2-3, with D maybe TRBD2 (6 bases). The CDR3 has 16 residues. V dropped 0 bases and J dropped 4 bases, with 14 bases sitting between them. Germline V gene lookup returns CDR1 MRHNA and CDR2 SNTAGT. The CDR3 spells CASSDSSGGGADTQYF. The CDR3 nucleotides are TGTGCCAGCAGTGACTCGTCCGGGGGTGGAGCAGATACGCAGTATTTT.

About this clone itself: The same CDR3 is also encoded by other DNA sequences in this sample. V and J are TRBV5-1 and TRBJ1-2, with TRBD1 matching 7 bases. The CDR3 length is 15 residues. Trimming at V came to 3 bases and at J to 0 bases, leaving 5 bases not matched to a gene. Germline values: CDR1 SGHRS, CDR2 YFSETQ. The CDR3 coding sequence is TGCGCCAGCAGCTCTACAGGGGATCCTAACTATGGCTACACCTTC. This codes for CASSSTGDPNYGYTF.

This clone was seen once. The chain links TRBV7-2 to TRBJ2-2; 14 bases agree with TRBD2. The CDR3 sequence is 15 residues long. Germline assignment: CDR1 SGHTA and CDR2 FQGNSA. With V trimmed by 5 bases and J by 8 bases, 4 bases remained unmatched. The CDR3 DNA is TGTGCCAGCAGCCCGGGACTAGCGGGAGTGGGGGAGCTGTTTTTT. Amino acid sequence: CASSPGLAGVGELFF.

The V and J genes are TRBV25-1 and TRBJ1-2; possibly TRBD1 for D (5 bases). From germline, CDR1 is MGHDK and CDR2 SYGVNS. The length of the CDR3 is 13 residues. Trimming removed 6 bases from V and 4 bases from J, with 12 bases in between. Here the CDR3 reads CASRNPGGYGYTF. For the CDR3, the DNA is TGTGCCAGCAGAAATCCCGGGGGCTATGGCTACACCTTC.

This clone has a single count. Different DNA sequences within this sample yield the same CDR3. The chain recombines TRBV7-2 with TRBJ1-2; D is perhaps TRBD1 (5 bases). Germline CDR1 SGHTA, CDR2 FQGNSA. The CDR3 spans 13 residues. V lost 1 base and J 4 bases, leaving 7 bases between the germline ends. The CDR3 DNA reads as TGTGCCAGCAGCTTAGGGGGGGGCTATGGCTACACCTTC. Translation: CASSLGGGYGYTF.